This T cell receptor beta chain was recorded in a study of T cell responses to AZD1222 COVID-19 vaccine. Study observations and caveats: Nearly half of unique spike-specific TCRs reportedly avoided B.1.351 and B.1.1.7 mutated regions. Spike-wide coverage was observed for vaccine-associated CD4 TCRs, with dominant responses at 160-218 and 743-854.

Details on this clone: Its antigen remains unknown.

The method was immunoSEQ multiplex PCR; TCRdb's version includes in-frame clones alone and lacks a portion of them. This table has under 110,000 clones, about 90% appearing once. This TCR was recovered from an adult who received the AZD1222 COVID-19 vaccine. This sample comprised peripheral blood, obtained 28 days after the second AZD1222 dose.

CDR3 residues: CASSLDPSSNEQFF. The CDR3 DNA is TGTGCCAGCAGCTTGGACCCATCGAGCAATGAGCAGTTCTTC. The genes are TRBV7-2 and TRBJ2-1, with unresolved D. This CDR3 region has 14 residues. The germline V and J ends were trimmed by 3 bases and 6 bases, with 12 bases remaining between them. Germline V CDR1 and CDR2: SGHTA, FQGNSA. Based on the CDR3 plus reference TRBV7-2 and TRBJ2-1, the full variable domain is GAGVSQSPSNKVTEKGKDVELRCDPISGHTALYWYRQSLGQGLEFLIYFQGNSAPDKSGLPSDRFSAERTGGSVSTLTIQRTQQEDSAVYLCASSLDPSSNEQFFGPGTRLTVL.